This entry describes one TCR beta chain. The data belong to a study of Graves' ophthalmopathy and Graves' hyperthyroidism. RNA transcripts yielded amplified TCR beta CDR3 regions. The first round was an RT-PCR with HTBI primers, and the second round was a multiplex PCR. TCRdb re-called the multiplex PCR reads with MiXCR, one entry per CDR3 protein. This repertoire shows 170,000 or so distinct CDR3 sequences, roughly 36% found once; its top ten account for roughly 8.9%. The CDR3 runs 15 residues. Per germline, CDR1 MNHNS and CDR2 SASEGT. Deletions cut 1 base from V and 3 bases from J, with 12 bases between.

The receptor's source is a man aged 30-40 years with Graves' ophthalmopathy. The chain has TRBV6-1 and TRBJ1-2, with a weak D call TRBD1 (5 bases). Sequenced: peripheral blood. CDR3 bases: TGTGCCAGCAGTGAAGAAAGACAGTCTCACTATGGCTACACCTTC. This codes for CASSEERQSHYGYTF.